What follows are 28 T cell receptor beta chains derived from one specimen sequenced in a study of blood T cell repertoires in COVID-19. TCRdb's copy holds only in-frame clones and misses some; the assay was immunoSEQ multiplex PCR. The data show roughly 93,000 clones, about 85% seen once. The sample consisted of peripheral blood. These receptors all stem from a woman older than 75 with acute or convalescent COVID-19.

V and J are TRBV10-3 and TRBJ1-2; 9 positions agree with TRBD1. CDR1 is ENHRY and CDR2 is SYGVKD in the germline V gene. The CDR3 loop spans 14 amino acids. V was pared by 3 bases and J by 8 bases, with 7 bases of the junction left unmatched. The CDR3 bases are TGTGCCATCAGTGAAGACCGGGACAGGGACGGCTACACCTTC. Translating it yields CAISEDRDRDGYTF.

The chain links TRBV7-2 to TRBJ2-2; TRBD2 might be the D (6 bases). This CDR3 is built from 15 residues. V lost 2 bases to trimming and J lost 2 bases, with 9 bases between them. Germline V gene data show CDR1 as SGHTA and CDR2 as FQGNSA. The CDR3 nucleotides read TGTGCCAGCAGCTTAATGGGACTTAACACCGGGGAGCTGTTTTTT. This gives the protein CASSLMGLNTGELFF.

The gene calls are TRBV5-6 and TRBJ1-3, with unresolved D. Trimming removed 1 base from V and 0 bases from J, with 5 bases in between. This CDR3 contains 14 residues. Germline CDR1 SGHDT, CDR2 YYEEEE. CDR3: CASSLWSSGNTIYF. Written as DNA, the CDR3 is TGTGCCAGCAGCTTGTGGAGCTCTGGAAACACCATATATTTT.

This chain connects TRBV24-1 to TRBJ1-2; 10 positions match TRBD1. The germline V gene has CDR1 KGHDR and CDR2 SFDVKD. The junction had 7 bases not matched to a gene; V was cut back by 2 bases and J by 5 bases. The CDR3 has 16 residues. The CDR3 DNA follows: TGTGCCACCAGTGATTCCGGACAGGGGGTTTCATATGGCTACACCTTC. Its translation: CATSDSGQGVSYGYTF.

The V gene is TRBV5-1, the J gene TRBJ1-2; 9 bases match TRBD1. Germline trimming cut 4 bases from V and 5 bases from J; bases unmatched to any gene: 6. Per the germline V gene, CDR1 is SGHRS and CDR2 is YFSETQ. The CDR3 runs 14 residues. The CDR3 DNA is TGCGCCAGCAGCCCGGACGGGACAGGGTATGGCTACACCTTC. Protein sequence: CASSPDGTGYGYTF.

J is TRBJ1-4 and V is TRBV5-1; D remains ambiguous. Trimming shortened V by 4 bases and J by 0 bases, and 7 bases separated the two germline ends. From germline, CDR1 is SGHRS and CDR2 YFSETQ. The CDR3 is made up of 14 amino acids. Here the CDR3 reads CASSISATNEKLFF. The CDR3 DNA reads as TGCGCCAGCAGCATCAGTGCAACTAATGAAAAACTGTTTTTT.

The rearrangement joins TRBV5-1 to TRBJ1-1, with D maybe TRBD1 (6 bases). Trimming removed 0 bases from V and 7 bases from J, with 13 bases in between. The CDR3 totals 14 residues. Looked up from germline, CDR1 is SGHRS and CDR2 is YFSETQ. The CDR3 DNA follows: TGCGCCAGCAGCTTGGACCCGACAGGTCGTGAAGCTTTCTTT. Translation gives CASSLDPTGREAFF.

The rearrangement links TRBV19 to TRBJ1-5; D is possibly TRBD1 (6 bases). V was shortened by 5 bases and J by 7 bases, with 18 bases between the two germline ends. The CDR3 has 15 amino acids. Germline-derived CDR1 and CDR2 are LNHDA and SQIVND (reference sequence). The CDR3 nucleotides are TGTGCCAGTAGTCACCGTCGACAAAGGGGGCAGCCCCAGCATTTT. Encoded protein: CASSHRRQRGQPQHF.

The genes are TRBV7-6 and TRBJ2-5; the match to TRBD1 covers 9 bases. The V gene's germline CDR1 is SGHVS and CDR2 FNYEAQ. V lost 3 bases to trimming and J lost 5 bases; unmatched junction nucleotides: 7. There are 15 residues in the CDR3. This CDR3 reads CASSLGTGGPETQYF. DNA of the CDR3: TGTGCCAGCAGCTTGGGTACAGGGGGCCCGGAGACCCAGTACTTC.

The chain carries TRBV24-1 and TRBJ2-5, with D tentatively TRBD2 (6 bases). The V end lost 1 base, the J end lost 3 bases, and 8 bases lay between the germline ends. CDR1 is KGHDR, CDR2 SFDVKD, per germline. This CDR3 has 14 residues. The CDR3 DNA reads as TGTGCCACCAGTGATTTCAGGGAGGAAGAGACCCAGTACTTC. Its translation: CATSDFREEETQYF.

The gene calls are TRBV4-1 and TRBJ1-4, with 10 bases matching TRBD1. Germline V CDR1 and CDR2: MGHRA, YSYEKL. J was trimmed by 3 bases and V by 4 bases; bases with no gene match: 8. The CDR3 contains 17 residues. CDR3 nucleotides: TGCGCCAGCAGCCCGGGACAGGGGTTCACGGCTAATGAAAAACTGTTTTTT. This codes for CASSPGQGFTANEKLFF.

The rearrangement uses TRBV6-5 and TRBJ2-1; tentatively, D is TRBD2 (5 bases). The CDR3 spans 14 residues. CDR1 is MNHEY, CDR2 SVGAGI, per germline. The V and J ends lost 6 bases and 1 base respectively, with 10 bases between them. The CDR3 DNA reads as TGTGCCAGCAGCTTGCCGGGGTCCTACAATGAGCAGTTCTTC. It yields the protein CASSLPGSYNEQFF.

The rearrangement joins TRBV2 to TRBJ1-2, with D maybe TRBD1 (6 bases). The V gene lost 6 bases and the J gene lost 8 bases, with 22 bases spanning the gap. The germline CDR1 and CDR2 sequences are SNHLY and FYNNEI. The CDR3 runs to 15 residues. The CDR3 region has the DNA TGTGCCAGCAGCGCTCAAAAAGGGAGGGGGTACGGCTACACCTTC. Its protein product is CASSAQKGRGYGYTF.

The CDR3 DNA is TGTGCCAGCTCGGGACAGGGTCCCCTAAATAATTCACCCCTCCACTTT. It codes for CASSGQGPLNNSPLHF. The V call is TRBV2, the J call TRBJ1-6; 9 bases are a match to TRBD1. J was trimmed by 5 bases and V by 8 bases; bases with no gene match: 10. Germline values: CDR1 SNHLY, CDR2 FYNNEI. This CDR3 contains 16 residues.

The chain uses TRBV3-1 (or the pseudogene TRBV3-2) and TRBJ2-7; D possibly corresponds to TRBD1 (6 bases). The CDR3 sequence is 16 residues long. The germline V gene encodes CDR1 LGHDT and CDR2 YNNKEL (reference sequence). V was cut by 0 bases and J by 1 base, with 13 bases left in between. The CDR3 spells CASSQEGTGTSYEQYF. The CDR3 DNA follows: TGTGCCAGCAGCCAAGAAGGAACAGGGACGTCCTACGAGCAGTACTTC.

The rearrangement joins TRBV9 to TRBJ1-1; a possible D gene is TRBD1 (6 bases). Germline lookup yields CDR1 SGDLS and CDR2 YYNGEE. Trimming removed 4 bases from V and 0 bases from J, with 16 bases in between. The CDR3 extends over 16 amino acids. The CDR3 loop is CASSPGEGFMNTEAFF. The CDR3 region has the DNA TGTGCCAGCAGCCCAGGGGAGGGGTTCATGAACACTGAAGCTTTCTTT.

The chain combines TRBV28 with TRBJ1-5; D not certain. The length of the CDR3 is 12 residues. CDR1 MDHEN and CDR2 SYDVKM come from the germline V gene. Trimming pared 6 bases from V and 3 bases from J, leaving 6 bases between. The CDR3 sequence is CASRFSNQPQHF. For the CDR3, the DNA is TGTGCCAGCAGGTTCTCCAATCAGCCCCAGCATTTT.

This clone was recorded once. This sequence joins TRBV2 and TRBJ2-1; tentative D call: TRBD1 (6 bases). CDR1 is SNHLY, CDR2 FYNNEI, per germline. Trimming pared 5 bases from V and 3 bases from J, leaving 14 bases between. The CDR3 spans 15 residues. Written as DNA, the CDR3 is TGTGCCAGCAGTCTATCAGGACAGTACTACAATGAGCAGTTCTTC. Protein product: CASSLSGQYYNEQFF.

The CDR3 here is CASSEVISGTGELFF. CDR3 nucleotide sequence: TGTGCCAGCAGTGAAGTAATTAGCGGGACCGGGGAGCTGTTTTTT. This rearrangement joins TRBV6-1 to TRBJ2-2, with 7 bases aligning to TRBD2. The CDR3 is 15 residues long. The V and J ends lost 1 base and 5 bases, in that order; junction bases with no gene match: 4. Germline assignment: CDR1 MNHNS and CDR2 SASEGT.

V is TRBV10-3 and J is TRBJ2-3; 10 nucleotides align to TRBD2. This CDR3 spans 16 amino acids. J lost 5 bases, V lost 3 bases, and 8 bases had no gene match. Per the germline V gene, CDR1 is ENHRY and CDR2 is SYGVKD. DNA for the CDR3: TGTGCCATCAGTGACAGGAGCGGGGGGGCGATAGATACGCAGTATTTT. Amino acid sequence: CAISDRSGGAIDTQYF.

V is TRBV28 and J is TRBJ2-5, with D possibly being TRBD2 (6 bases). V was clipped by 2 bases and J by 5 bases, with 12 bases between them. CDR3 length: 14 residues. In germline, CDR1 is MDHEN, CDR2 SYDVKM. CDR3 sequence: CASSLRQGGETQYF. The CDR3 DNA reads TGTGCCAGCAGTTTAAGGCAGGGAGGCGAGACCCAGTACTTC.

The rearrangement joins TRBV2 to TRBJ1-4; a possible D gene is TRBD1 (5 bases). This CDR3 contains 14 residues. The germline gives CDR1 SNHLY, CDR2 FYNNEI. V was clipped by 5 bases and J by 4 bases, with 11 bases between them. The DNA for the CDR3 is TGTGCCAGCAGTACCGAGGGACTTAATGAAAAACTGTTTTTT. It specifies CASSTEGLNEKLFF.

This clone was detected only a few times. This chain links TRBV15 with TRBJ1-5; TRBD1 is a possible D gene (6 bases). CDR3 length equals 15 residues. The germline V gene encodes CDR1 LNHNV and CDR2 YYDKDF (reference sequence). Trimming removed 5 bases at V and 3 bases at J, with 14 bases between. The CDR3 DNA reads as TGTGCCACCAGCTTGGTACGGACAGTCAATCAGCCCCAGCATTTT. Its protein product is CATSLVRTVNQPQHF.

This chain joins TRBV27 and TRBJ2-2; 7 nucleotides match TRBD1. The CDR3 is 18 residues long. J was trimmed by 2 bases and V by 6 bases; bases with no gene match: 15. CDR1 is MNHEY, CDR2 SMNVEV, per germline (reference sequence). The CDR3 nucleotides are TGTGCCAGCAGCTTCGTCCGGGACAGCCAGTCAAACACCGGGGAGCTGTTTTTT. It codes for CASSFVRDSQSNTGELFF.

The chain couples TRBV6-1 to TRBJ1-2, with D hard to call. CDR1 MNHNS and CDR2 SASEGT come from the germline V gene. V was shortened by 3 bases and J by 8 bases, with 7 bases between the two germline ends. The CDR3 sequence is 11 residues long. CDR3 loop: CASSENGGYTF. CDR3 sequence (DNA): TGTGCCAGCAGTGAGAACGGGGGCTACACCTTC.

This rearrangement joins TRBV7-2 to TRBJ2-1; 7 positions agree with TRBD1. V shed 1 base and J 8 bases; nucleotides not matched to a gene: 2. The CDR3 length is 13 residues. Germline V gene lookup returns CDR1 SGHTA and CDR2 FQGNSA. Here the CDR3 reads CASSLGTGDEQFF. As DNA, the CDR3 is TGTGCCAGCAGCTTAGGGACAGGAGATGAGCAGTTCTTC.

This clone was seen a single time. This chain uses TRBV19 with TRBJ2-2; TRBD2 agrees at 7 bases. CDR3 length: 14 residues. The V gene end was trimmed by 6 bases and the J gene end by 6 bases; junction bases not matched to a gene: 7. Germline V CDR1 and CDR2: LNHDA, SQIVND (reference sequence). CDR3 DNA sequence: TGTGCCAGTAGGGACCCGGGGGGTGCCGGGGAGCTGTTTTTT. The encoded protein is CASRDPGGAGELFF.

This chain connects TRBV7-9 to TRBJ2-3; no reliable D call. Trimming took off 6 bases at V and 4 bases at J, with 14 bases between the two ends. CDR1 SEHNR and CDR2 FQNEAQ come from the germline V gene (reference sequence). The CDR3 is 14 residues long. The CDR3 nucleotides are TGTGCCAGCAGACGCCCTGGGCCCTCAGATACGCAGTATTTT. Translation: CASRRPGPSDTQYF.